The TCR beta chain under discussion was sequenced for a study of blood T cell repertoires in COVID-19. CDR1 is KGHSH and CDR2 is LQKENI in the germline V gene. There are 17 residues in the CDR3. Trimming cost V 6 bases and J 8 bases; bases outside gene matches: 16. Here immunoSEQ multiplex PCR was the method, and the copy in TCRdb shows in-frame clones only, minus some. The table lists 150,000 to 200,000 clones, roughly 80% of them singletons. This clonotype originated in a woman aged 55-69 years who had recovered from COVID-19. The sequenced sample was PBMCs or T cells enriched from blood (not recorded which). This chain joins TRBV18 and TRBJ1-2, with TRBD1 matching over 12 bases. The CDR3 DNA follows: TGTGCCAGCTCGTACCGGGACAGGGGGCAAAGTTCGGAAGGCTACACCTTC. Protein sequence: CASSYRDRGQSSEGYTF.